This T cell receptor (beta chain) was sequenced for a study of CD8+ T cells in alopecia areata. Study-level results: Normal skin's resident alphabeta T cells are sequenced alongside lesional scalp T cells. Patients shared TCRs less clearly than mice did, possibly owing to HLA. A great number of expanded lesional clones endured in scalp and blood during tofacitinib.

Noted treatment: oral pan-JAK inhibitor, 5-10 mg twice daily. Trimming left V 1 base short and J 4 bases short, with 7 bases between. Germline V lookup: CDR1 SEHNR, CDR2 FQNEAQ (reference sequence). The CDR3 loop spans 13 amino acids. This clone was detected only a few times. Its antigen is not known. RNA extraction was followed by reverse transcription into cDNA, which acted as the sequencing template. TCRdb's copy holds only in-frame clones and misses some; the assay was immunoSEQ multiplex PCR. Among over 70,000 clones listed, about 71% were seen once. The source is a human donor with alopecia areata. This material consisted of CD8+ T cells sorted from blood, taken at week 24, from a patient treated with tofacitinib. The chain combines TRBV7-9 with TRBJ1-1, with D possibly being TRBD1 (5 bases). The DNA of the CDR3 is TGTGCCAGCAGCTTAGGGACAAGCACTGAAGCTTTCTTT. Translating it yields CASSLGTSTEAFF.